This T cell receptor beta chain was sequenced in a study of vaccination and CD4 T cells after COVID-19. Treatment defined: roughly 10-day PBMC culture with coronavirus spike peptide pools or control peptides (ViraFEST assay). CD4+ T cells of the unexposed donor were collected before the COVID-19 pandemic (2011-2018). A note on this clonotype: The antigen remains undetermined. Since no conserved phenylalanine or tryptophan closes the CDR3, a read error is the likely cause.

An Oncomine TCR Beta short-read assay was used to sequence the DNA from cultured CD4+ T cells. Cultured CD4+ T cells yielded the extracted genomic DNA. TCRdb used MiXCR to reprocess the PCR reads, holding one entry per CDR3 protein. The sample includes more than 10,000 distinct CDR3 sequences, around 29% of them seen just once. From germline, CDR1 is SGHNT and CDR2 YYREEE (reference sequence). This CDR3 has 14 residues. V shed 2 bases and J 4 bases; nucleotides not matched to a gene: 3. Sequenced input: CD4+ T cells from blood, cultured in vitro. This chain uses TRBV5-4 with TRBJ1-2, with TRBD1 matching over 9 bases. The sequence derives from a human donor in good health. The CDR3 loop reads CASSFGDRVYGYTS. CDR3 coding DNA: TGTGCCAGCAGCTTCGGGGACAGGGTCTATGGCTACACCTCC.